Sequencing of this TCR beta chain was carried out in a study of T cell responses to AZD1222 COVID-19 vaccine. TCRdb's table, derived via immunoSEQ multiplex PCR, lists solely in-frame clones and lacks some. The table records approximately 70,000 clones, about nine tenths of them present only once. Germline trimming cut 4 bases from V and 5 bases from J; bases unmatched to any gene: 2. Germline CDR1 reads SGHNT; CDR2 reads YYREEE (reference sequence). The CDR3 has 13 amino acids. The receptor comes from an adult in good health. The genes are TRBV5-4 and TRBJ1-2; the match to TRBD1 covers 10 bases. This sample comprised peripheral blood, obtained on day 0 of AZD1222 vaccination. CDR3 in DNA: TGTGCCAGCAGCGGACAGGGGGAGTATGGCTACACCTTC. As protein: CASSGQGEYGYTF. Full variable domain (rest looked up from reference TRBV5-4 and TRBJ1-2): ETGVTQSPTHLIKTRGQQVTLRCSSQSGHNTVSWYQQALGQGPQFIFQYYREEENGRGNFPPRFSGLQFPNYSSELNVNALELDDSALYLCASSGQGEYGYTFGSGTRLTVV.